These T cell receptor beta chains were read from a single sample in a study of blood T cell repertoires in COVID-19. Assay: immunoSEQ multiplex PCR; the TCRdb copy retains only in-frame clones and omits some. The table has fewer than 500,000 clones, 80% to 90% seen once. The specimen was PBMCs or T cells enriched from blood (not recorded which). These TCRs come from a man aged 25 to 40 who had recovered from COVID-19. Each CDR3 is given with its conserved first and last residue. The order of the fields is D gene, V gene, clone size, J gene, CDR3 DNA, CDR3 protein. D genes are given only for firm matches. The size of a clone is reported for some rows only, either as once, few or many, or as a class for expanded clones.

D: TRBD1
V: TRBV3-1/TRBV3-2
size: .
J: TRBJ1-1
DNA: TGTGCCAGCAGCCGCACGGACAGGGGGGTGAATACTGAAGCTTTCTTT
CDR3: CASSRTDRGVNTEAFF

D: .
V: TRBV19
size: few
J: TRBJ1-3
DNA: TGTGCCAGCAGGGGATCCCCTGGAAACACCATATATTTT
CDR3: CASRGSPGNTIYF

D: .
V: TRBV27
size: .
J: TRBJ2-7
DNA: TGTGCCAGCAGTTTATCCATCTCGGGACTCTCCTACGAGCAGTACTTC
CDR3: CASSLSISGLSYEQYF

D: .
V: TRBV18
size: .
J: TRBJ2-1
DNA: TGTGCCAGCTCCACAGGATGGGCTTTTAATGAGCAGTTCTTC
CDR3: CASSTGWAFNEQFF

D: .
V: TRBV28
size: .
J: TRBJ2-2
DNA: TGTGCCAGCAGTTTACCCCAAGCGGAAAACACCGGGGAGCTGTTTTTT
CDR3: CASSLPQAENTGELFF

D: TRBD2
V: TRBV5-4
size: .
J: TRBJ2-3
DNA: TGTGCCAGCAGCCTACGGACTAGCGGACTCACAGATACGCAGTATTTT
CDR3: CASSLRTSGLTDTQYF

D: TRBD1
V: TRBV5-8
size: .
J: TRBJ1-3
DNA: TGTGCCAGCATCTTGGACAGGGGGCTTGGAAACACCATATATTTT
CDR3: CASILDRGLGNTIYF

D: TRBD1
V: TRBV9
size: .
J: TRBJ1-6
DNA: TGTGCCAGCAGCGTAGCTGGGACAGATAATTCACCCCTCCACTTT
CDR3: CASSVAGTDNSPLHF

D: TRBD1
V: TRBV5-1
size: once
J: TRBJ1-2
DNA: TGCGCCAGCAGCTGGGGACAGGGTACTAACTATGGCTACACCTTC
CDR3: CASSWGQGTNYGYTF

D: TRBD1
V: TRBV5-1
size: .
J: TRBJ1-5
DNA: TGCGCCAGCAGCCCCGGACAGGGTGATTTTCAGCCCCAGCATTTT
CDR3: CASSPGQGDFQPQHF

D: .
V: TRBV18
size: once
J: TRBJ1-2
DNA: TGTGCCAGCTCACCAGGGGGCTCTAACTATGGCTACACCTTC
CDR3: CASSPGGSNYGYTF

D: .
V: TRBV10-2
size: .
J: TRBJ1-5
DNA: TGCGCCAGCAGTGATTCGGTTAGTAATCAGCCCCAGCATTTT
CDR3: CASSDSVSNQPQHF

D: .
V: TRBV15
size: .
J: TRBJ1-1
DNA: TGTGCCACCAGCAGAGGGTCTCCTACTATCCCTGAAGCTTTCTTT
CDR3: CATSRGSPTIPEAFF

D: .
V: TRBV5-1
size: few
J: TRBJ2-2
DNA: TGCGCCAGCAGCCCCCGTAACACCGGGGAGCTGTTTTTT
CDR3: CASSPRNTGELFF

D: .
V: TRBV3-1/TRBV3-2
size: .
J: TRBJ1-2
DNA: TGTGCCAGCAGCCAAGAGGCACCAGGAGGCTACACCTTC
CDR3: CASSQEAPGGYTF

D: TRBD1
V: TRBV5-1
size: .
J: TRBJ2-7
DNA: TGCGCCAGCAGCTTGGTAGGGGGCCACGAGCAGTACTTC
CDR3: CASSLVGGHEQYF

D: TRBD1
V: TRBV19
size: .
J: TRBJ2-5
DNA: TGTGCCAGTAGTATAGATCCCCCAGGGGGCGCCCGGGAGACCCAGTACTTC
CDR3: CASSIDPPGGARETQYF

D: TRBD2
V: TRBV7-9
size: once
J: TRBJ2-3
DNA: TGTGCCGGCGAAGTTGCGGGAGTTCCAGATACGCAGTATTTT
CDR3: CAGEVAGVPDTQYF

D: TRBD1
V: TRBV28
size: .
J: TRBJ1-1
DNA: TGTGCCAGCAGTTCCGGACAGGGCGACACTGAAGCTTTCTTT
CDR3: CASSSGQGDTEAFF

D: TRBD1
V: TRBV23-1
size: .
J: TRBJ2-7
DNA: TGCGCCAGCAGTCGAGAAAGACAGGGCTACAACTACGAGCAGTACTTC
CDR3: CASSRERQGYNYEQYF

D: .
V: TRBV5-1
size: once
J: TRBJ1-4
DNA: TGCGCCAGCAGCCTAGGACAAGGGGATGAAAAACTGTTTTTT
CDR3: CASSLGQGDEKLFF

D: TRBD1
V: TRBV10-3
size: .
J: TRBJ1-5
DNA: TGTGCCATCAGTGGGGACAGGGGGTTACGTCAGCCCCAGCATTTT
CDR3: CAISGDRGLRQPQHF

D: .
V: TRBV7-9
size: .
J: TRBJ2-1
DNA: TGTGCCAGCAGCTTAGTCGGGAGCTACCCCAATGAGCAGTTCTTC
CDR3: CASSLVGSYPNEQFF

D: TRBD1
V: TRBV28
size: .
J: TRBJ2-7
DNA: TGTGCCAGCATCCGACAGGGGACCTACGAGCAGTACTTC
CDR3: CASIRQGTYEQYF

D: .
V: TRBV27
size: .
J: TRBJ2-1
DNA: TGTGCCAGCAGTTTAATAACGGGAACCGCTTACAATGAGCAGTTCTTC
CDR3: CASSLITGTAYNEQFF

D: .
V: TRBV2
size: .
J: TRBJ1-1
DNA: TGTGCCAGCAAGTCCAGGGGGAACACTGAAGCTTTCTTT
CDR3: CASKSRGNTEAFF

D: .
V: TRBV10-2
size: .
J: TRBJ2-1
DNA: TGCGCCAGCAGTGGAAGGCGGGATGAGCAGTTCTTC
CDR3: CASSGRRDEQFF

D: .
V: TRBV5-6
size: few
J: TRBJ2-2
DNA: TGTGCCAGCAGAACAGGGAGTACAAGGACCGGGGAGCTGTTTTTT
CDR3: CASRTGSTRTGELFF

D: TRBD1
V: TRBV30
size: .
J: TRBJ1-2
DNA: TGTGCCTGGAGCGATAAGGACAGGGGGCGCGGGTATGGCTACACCTTC
CDR3: CAWSDKDRGRGYGYTF

D: .
V: TRBV19
size: once
J: TRBJ2-3
DNA: TGTGCCAGTAGGGTGCAGGGGAGGGCCGGTACAGATACGCAGTATTTT
CDR3: CASRVQGRAGTDTQYF

D: TRBD2
V: TRBV10-1
size: few
J: TRBJ2-2
DNA: TGCGCCAGCAGTGGAGCCAGCGGGAGGAGAACCGGGGAGCTGTTTTTT
CDR3: CASSGASGRRTGELFF

D: .
V: TRBV27
size: .
J: TRBJ1-1
DNA: TGTGCCAGCAATTCGGGGTACGGGGCTGAAGCTTTCTTT
CDR3: CASNSGYGAEAFF

D: TRBD1
V: TRBV28
size: .
J: TRBJ1-6
DNA: TGTGCCAGCAGAGGACAGGGGAGCTATAATTCACCCCTCCACTTT
CDR3: CASRGQGSYNSPLHF

D: .
V: TRBV4-1
size: .
J: TRBJ2-7
DNA: TGCGCCAGCAGCCTCGAGCGCTCCTACGAGCAGTACTTC
CDR3: CASSLERSYEQYF

D: .
V: TRBV11-2
size: many
J: TRBJ1-6
DNA: TGTGCCAGCAGTTGGACAGCGCTTTCAATCTATAATTCACCCCTCCACTTT
CDR3: CASSWTALSIYNSPLHF

D: TRBD1
V: TRBV18
size: .
J: TRBJ1-2
DNA: TGTGCCAGCTCACCAAAGAGGACAGGGGGCTACACCTTC
CDR3: CASSPKRTGGYTF

D: TRBD2
V: TRBV15
size: .
J: TRBJ2-2
DNA: TGTGCCACCAGCAAGGCGGGAGTTAACACCGGGGAGCTGTTTTTT
CDR3: CATSKAGVNTGELFF

D: .
V: TRBV21-1
size: .
J: TRBJ1-2
DNA: TGTGCCAGCAGCAAAGGGCAGATTAACTATGGCTACACCTTC
CDR3: CASSKGQINYGYTF

D: TRBD2
V: TRBV5-1
size: .
J: TRBJ2-3
DNA: TGCGCCAGCAGCTCCCTAGGTGGGACTAGGGTCGCAGATACGCAGTATTTT
CDR3: CASSSLGGTRVADTQYF

D: .
V: TRBV12-3/TRBV12-4
size: .
J: TRBJ2-7
DNA: TGTGCCAGCAGTTTGGACAGACACTACGAGCAGTACTTC
CDR3: CASSLDRHYEQYF

D: .
V: TRBV19
size: once
J: TRBJ2-1
DNA: TGTGCCACCCATGGTCAGGGCAGGGGTGACAATGAGCAGTTCTTC
CDR3: CATHGQGRGDNEQFF

D: TRBD1
V: TRBV6-5
size: .
J: TRBJ2-3
DNA: TGTGCCAGCAGTTACTCTTCGACAGGGAGTTCAGATACGCAGTATTTT
CDR3: CASSYSSTGSSDTQYF

D: .
V: TRBV28
size: .
J: TRBJ2-7
DNA: TGTGCCAGCAGTTTAGGAGGCGGCTACGAGCAGTACTTC
CDR3: CASSLGGGYEQYF

D: .
V: TRBV6-6
size: .
J: TRBJ2-7
DNA: TGTGCCAGCAGTTACTCTCCGGCGGGCGAGCAGTACTTC
CDR3: CASSYSPAGEQYF

D: TRBD2
V: TRBV7-3
size: once
J: TRBJ2-1
DNA: TGTGCCAGCAGCTCACGGGGACTAGCGGGAGGGCACTCCTACAATGAGCAGTTCTTC
CDR3: CASSSRGLAGGHSYNEQFF

D: .
V: TRBV6-5
size: .
J: TRBJ2-5
DNA: TGTGCCAGCAGGCCGGGAATCTGGGAGACCCAGTACTTC
CDR3: CASRPGIWETQYF

D: TRBD1
V: TRBV5-4
size: .
J: TRBJ2-7
DNA: TGTGCCAGCAGACCGGGACAGGTGGTAGAGCAGTACTTC
CDR3: CASRPGQVVEQYF

D: TRBD1
V: TRBV27
size: .
J: TRBJ1-1
DNA: TGTGCCAGCAGTTTAATAGGGGGCCCTATGAACACTGAAGCTTTCTTT
CDR3: CASSLIGGPMNTEAFF

D: .
V: TRBV27
size: .
J: TRBJ1-6
DNA: TGTGCCAGCAGTTTAGGGGACTTCTCACCCCTCCACTTT
CDR3: CASSLGDFSPLHF